These 3 T cell receptor beta chains originate from one sample sequenced in a study of T cell repertoires in cytomegalovirus infection. No antigen is known for these receptors. TCRdb re-called the reads with MiXCR, one entry per CDR3 protein. The table shows about 830,000 distinct CDR3 sequences, with around a third occurring only once. This specimen was cultured CD8+ T cells from PBMCs, taken from culture after CMV antigen stimulation. All receptors come from a human donor in good health (CMV status not recorded). Some clones in this sample may be carry-over from other donors' samples.

This clonotype has more than one count but fewer than ten. The genes are TRBV10-2 and TRBJ2-5; 10 nucleotides match TRBD1. With 6 bases clipped from V and 3 bases from J, the junction kept 7 bases outside the gene matches. The CDR3 totals 15 residues. The germline gives CDR1 WSHSY, CDR2 SAAADI. The CDR3 loop is CASSSPGTGEETQYF. The CDR3 nucleotides are TGCGCCAGCAGCTCACCCGGGACAGGGGAAGAGACCCAGTACTTC.

The chain links TRBV7-9 to TRBJ1-1; weak D call: TRBD1 (6 bases). The CDR3 totals 19 residues. Trimming removed 0 bases from V and 1 base from J, with 21 bases in between. Per germline, CDR1 SEHNR and CDR2 FQNEAQ (reference sequence). The CDR3 sequence: CASSLALGAGASENTEAFF. The CDR3 bases are TGTGCCAGCAGCTTAGCCCTTGGAGCGGGGGCTAGTGAGAACACTGAAGCTTTCTTT.

V gene TRBV18 combines with J gene TRBJ2-1; 14 bases are a match to TRBD2. Trimming took 6 bases from V and 6 from J; bases not matched to a gene: 7. Germline V gene lookup returns CDR1 KGHSH and CDR2 LQKENI. The CDR3 extends over 16 amino acids. The CDR3 here is CASSGLAGGLSNEQFF. Here the CDR3 DNA reads TGTGCCAGCTCTGGACTAGCGGGGGGCCTATCCAATGAGCAGTTCTTC.